One and the same sample provided the 26 T cell receptor beta chains below, sequenced in a study of T-cell memory formation after mild COVID-19. TCRdb ran MiXCR on the 5' RACE reads and lists one entry per CDR3 protein. The sample includes 110,000 or so distinct CDR3 sequences, about a fifth of them seen just once. Sequencing was done on a sample of PBMCs or a T cell subset sorted from them (not recorded which). The receptors stem from a young man who had mild COVID-19 (a few samples of this study predate the infection). Cell type and time point are not known.

This clonotype was seen more than once but under ten times. The chain combines TRBV29-1 with TRBJ2-2, with D hard to call. This CDR3 has 16 amino acids. The germline CDR1 and CDR2 sequences are SQVTM and ANQGSEA. Trimming took 0 bases from V and 0 from J, leaving 11 bases between them. The CDR3 protein is CSVEDFGTANTGELFF. The CDR3, as DNA: TGCAGCGTTGAAGATTTTGGCACTGCGAACACCGGGGAGCTGTTTTTT.

The J gene is TRBJ2-4, the V gene TRBV18; D is uncertain. CDR1 and CDR2 (germline): KGHSH, LQKENI. There are 15 residues in the CDR3. Trimming stripped 0 bases from V and 0 bases from J, with 6 bases between. The CDR3 here is CASSPPELAKNIQYF. CDR3 nucleotide sequence: TGTGCCAGCTCACCACCGGAGCTAGCCAAAAACATTCAGTACTTC.

This chain connects TRBV29-1 to TRBJ2-1, with 8 bases lining up with TRBD2. The CDR3 loop spans 14 amino acids. V trimming: 6 bases; J trimming: 8 bases; junction bases outside the gene matches: 12. Germline CDR1 SQVTM, CDR2 ANQGSEA. CDR3 nucleotide sequence: TGCAGCGTGGGGGGACTAGACGGCGCGTATGAGCAGTTCTTC. It specifies CSVGGLDGAYEQFF.

This clonotype appeared a few times. This sequence joins TRBV7-9 and TRBJ2-1, with TRBD2 matching over 12 bases. The CDR3 extends over 15 amino acids. Losses at the gene ends were 4 bases for V and 5 bases for J; bases not matched to a gene: 3. CDR1 is SEHNR and CDR2 is FQNEAQ in the germline V gene (reference sequence). The CDR3 region is CASSYLAGGNNEQFF. The DNA for the CDR3 is TGTGCCAGCAGCTACCTAGCGGGGGGGAACAATGAGCAGTTCTTC. Drawing the rest from reference TRBV7-9 and TRBJ2-1, the complete variable domain is DTGVSQNPRHKITKRGQNVTFRCDPISEHNRLYWYRQTLGQGPEFLTYFQNEAQLEKSRLLSDRFSAERPKGSFSTLEIQRTEQGDSAMYLCASSYLAGGNNEQFFGPGTRLTVL.

This chain uses TRBV29-1 with TRBJ2-1, with D tentatively TRBD2 (5 bases). V was clipped by 0 bases and J by 5 bases, with 20 bases between them. Germline CDR1 reads SQVTM; CDR2 reads ANQGSEA. This CDR3 spans 17 amino acids. The CDR3 DNA follows: TGCAGCGTTGAAGATCCCCTAGCCACTACTATTCACAATGAGCAGTTCTTC. This sequence encodes CSVEDPLATTIHNEQFF.

The table lists this clonotype with many counts. The V and J genes are TRBV6-2 or TRBV6-3 and TRBJ2-2, with D hard to call. The CDR3 has 17 residues. Trimming left V 5 bases short and J 1 base short, with 17 bases between. The germline V gene encodes CDR1 MNHEY and CDR2 SVGEGT. This CDR3 is CASSPAYRTLNTGELFF. CDR3 bases: TGTGCCAGCAGTCCCGCCTACAGAACACTGAACACCGGGGAGCTGTTTTTT.

This sequence joins TRBV7-9 and TRBJ2-7, with TRBD1 identical over 7 bases. Trimming took 5 bases from V and 8 from J; bases not matched to a gene: 9. The CDR3 contains 13 residues. Looked up from germline, CDR1 is SEHNR and CDR2 is FQNEAQ (reference sequence). The CDR3 nucleotides read TGTGCCAGCAGCCCGCCGGGACAGAGGAAGCAGTACTTC. Its protein is CASSPPGQRKQYF.

A few counts support this clonotype. The chain joins TRBV7-8 to TRBJ2-1, with D possibly TRBD1 on 5 matching bases. This CDR3 region has 13 residues. The V and J ends lost 1 base and 7 bases respectively, with 8 bases between them. Germline V gene sequence: CDR1 SGHVS, CDR2 FQNEAQ. CDR3: CASSLEGSNEQFF. Written as DNA, the CDR3 is TGTGCCAGCAGCTTAGAGGGGTCGAATGAGCAGTTCTTC.

This clonotype was picked up a small number of times. This chain joins TRBV12-3 or TRBV12-4 and TRBJ2-1, with TRBD2 matching 9 bases. The CDR3 consists of 16 residues. V shed 4 bases, J shed 8 bases, and the junction held 12 bases outside the gene matches. The CDR3, as DNA: TGTGCCAGCAGTTACCTTAGCGGGGGCCCTGGAGATGAGCAGTTCTTC. Amino acid sequence: CASSYLSGGPGDEQFF.

The chain carries TRBV5-1 and TRBJ1-2; D might be TRBD1 (6 bases). Germline V lookup: CDR1 SGHRS, CDR2 YFSETQ. V was trimmed by 6 bases and J by 6 bases, leaving 12 bases between them. The CDR3 is made up of 12 amino acids. CDR3 coding DNA: TGCGCCAGCACAGCCGACAGGAATGGCTACACCTTC. It yields the protein CASTADRNGYTF.

Ten or more counts support this clonotype. The V call is TRBV6-2 or TRBV6-3, the J call TRBJ2-3, with D unresolved. This CDR3 has 14 residues. V lost 0 bases and J 0 bases, leaving 4 bases between the germline ends. Germline V gene data show CDR1 as MNHEY and CDR2 as SVGEGT. The CDR3 spells CASSYSTSTDTQYF. CDR3 sequence (DNA): TGTGCCAGCAGTTACTCGACTAGCACAGATACGCAGTATTTT.

The V gene is TRBV5-1, the J gene TRBJ2-5; either TRBD1 or TRBD2 may fit D (6 bases each). Germline-derived CDR1 and CDR2 are SGHRS and YFSETQ. V shed 2 bases and J shed 2 bases, with 16 bases lying between them. This CDR3 contains 16 residues. The CDR3 loop is CASSLIGGPPQETQYF. As DNA, the CDR3 is TGCGCCAGCAGCTTAATAGGGGGGCCCCCACAAGAGACCCAGTACTTC.

The table lists this clonotype with a few counts. The chain has TRBV9 and TRBJ2-3; 9 nucleotides line up with TRBD1. The CDR3 is made up of 16 amino acids. The junction had 8 bases not matched to a gene; V was cut back by 3 bases and J by 3 bases. Germline V gives CDR1 SGDLS, CDR2 YYNGEE. The CDR3 nucleotides read TGTGCCAGCAGCGCCCATAGGGACAGGGTGACAGATACGCAGTATTTT. As protein: CASSAHRDRVTDTQYF.

This chain links TRBV11-2 with TRBJ1-1, with 7 bases lining up with TRBD1. With V trimmed by 2 bases and J by 4 bases, 7 bases remained unmatched. The CDR3 runs 15 residues. Germline V CDR1 and CDR2: SGHAT, FQNNGV. The chain's CDR3 is CASSLSSWDSTEAFF. The CDR3 DNA reads TGTGCCAGCAGCTTATCCTCCTGGGACAGCACTGAAGCTTTCTTT.

The table lists this clonotype with a few counts. The chain combines TRBV4-3 with TRBJ2-2, with 12 bases identical to TRBD1. This CDR3 has 19 residues. J was trimmed by 4 bases and V by 4 bases; bases with no gene match: 13. CDR1 LGHNA and CDR2 YSLEER come from the germline V gene. The CDR3 region is CASSLQPPGTGGPTGELFF. DNA of the CDR3: TGCGCCAGCAGCCTCCAACCCCCCGGGACAGGGGGCCCCACCGGGGAGCTGTTTTTT.

There are a few counts of this clonotype. The V gene is TRBV6-5, the J gene TRBJ1-2, with D possibly being TRBD1 (6 bases). Germline CDR1 and CDR2: MNHEY and SVGAGI. The V end was cut by 2 bases, the J end by 7 bases, with 17 bases between. This CDR3 has 15 amino acids. The CDR3 loop is CASSYHRTDPVGYTF. CDR3 nucleotides: TGTGCCAGCAGTTACCATAGGACAGATCCGGTTGGCTACACCTTC.

This clonotype was recorded a few times. The chain joins TRBV7-8 to TRBJ1-5, with D unclear. Between the trimmed V and J ends, which lost 8 bases and 5 bases, there was a span of 13 bases. CDR1 SGHVS and CDR2 FQNEAQ come from the germline V gene. The CDR3 is 13 amino acids. The CDR3 region has the DNA TGTGCCAGCGGCGCTTGGCCCGATCAGCCCCAGCATTTT. Amino acids: CASGAWPDQPQHF. Looking up the rest from reference TRBV7-8 and TRBJ1-5 gives the full variable domain: GAGVSQSPRYKVAKRGQDVALRCDPISGHVSLFWYQQALGQGPEFLTYFQNEAQLDKSGLPSDRFFAERPEGSVSTLKIQRTQQEDSAVYLCASGAWPDQPQHFGDGTRLSIL.

This clonotype was picked up a small number of times. The CDR3: CASSLARSFTDTQYF. The CDR3 DNA reads as TGCGCCAGCAGCTTGGCCCGCAGCTTCACAGATACGCAGTATTTT. The chain combines TRBV5-1 with TRBJ2-3; D gene unclear. With 0 bases removed from V and 2 bases from J, the gap between germline ends came to 10 bases. Germline CDR1 SGHRS, CDR2 YFSETQ. The CDR3 length is 15 residues.

This clonotype showed up just a few times. The V gene is TRBV20-1, the J gene TRBJ2-1; D gene ambiguous. Germline CDR1 reads DFQATT; CDR2 reads SNEGSKA (reference sequence). The CDR3 runs 11 residues. V lost 0 bases to trimming and J lost 9 bases, with 6 bases between them. CDR3 nucleotide sequence: TGCAGTGCTAGAGATGGCCGTGAGCAGTTCTTC. Its translation is CSARDGREQFF.

This clonotype was counted only a few times. V gene TRBV15 combines with J gene TRBJ2-3, with D uncertain. V was shortened by 1 base and J by 4 bases, with 3 bases between the two germline ends. Germline lookup yields CDR1 LNHNV and CDR2 YYDKDF (reference sequence). This CDR3 is built from 12 residues. DNA for the CDR3: TGTGCCACCAGCAGAGGGTCAGATACGCAGTATTTT. Its translation: CATSRGSDTQYF.

V and J are TRBV4-3 and TRBJ2-3, with 7 bases aligning to TRBD1. This CDR3 has 13 residues. Germline V gene sequence: CDR1 LGHNA, CDR2 YSLEER. V trimming: 4 bases; J trimming: 8 bases; junction bases outside the gene matches: 6. CDR3 loop: CASSLGTVATQYF. Written as DNA, the CDR3 is TGCGCCAGCAGCCTTGGGACAGTGGCTACGCAGTATTTT.

The chain employs TRBV4-1 and TRBJ2-5; 9 nucleotides match TRBD2. The CDR3 runs 18 residues. Losses at the gene ends were 0 bases for V and 2 bases for J; bases not matched to a gene: 10. The germline V gene has CDR1 MGHRA and CDR2 YSYEKL. The CDR3 bases are TGCGCCAGCAGCCAAGAACCCTCCGGGACTAGCTATCAAGAGACCCAGTACTTC. Protein product: CASSQEPSGTSYQETQYF.

The gene calls are TRBV12-3 or TRBV12-4 and TRBJ2-1; possible D gene TRBD2, 7 bases. The CDR3 consists of 16 residues. The V and J ends lost 6 bases and 2 bases respectively, with 17 bases between them. The CDR3 reads CASRPPGGLTYNEQFF. The CDR3 region has the DNA TGTGCCAGCAGACCGCCGGGGGGCTTAACCTACAATGAGCAGTTCTTC.

The chain recombines TRBV27 with TRBJ1-1; 8 nucleotides match TRBD1. This CDR3 is 15 amino acids long. With 7 bases clipped from V and 5 bases from J, the junction kept 12 bases outside the gene matches. Germline assignment: CDR1 MNHEY and CDR2 SMNVEV (reference sequence). Here the CDR3 reads CASKGAGGSRTEAFF. The CDR3 DNA follows: TGTGCCAGCAAAGGGGCAGGGGGCTCGAGAACTGAAGCTTTCTTT.

The rearrangement joins TRBV13 to TRBJ1-1; D gene uncertain. V was cut by 5 bases and J by 0 bases, with 7 bases left in between. This CDR3 contains 13 residues. Germline assignment: CDR1 PRHDT and CDR2 FYEKMQ (reference sequence). The CDR3 sequence is CASSAFVNTEAFF. For the CDR3, the DNA is TGTGCCAGCAGCGCCTTTGTGAACACTGAAGCTTTCTTT.

This clonotype was detected only a few times. The CDR3 DNA is TGTGCCAGCGTATCGGGGGTCCACAATGAGCAGTTCTTC. As protein: CASVSGVHNEQFF. V usage is TRBV7-6 and J usage is TRBJ2-1; tentatively, D is TRBD2 (6 bases). CDR3 length: 13 residues. The V gene lost 8 bases and the J gene lost 5 bases, with 13 bases spanning the gap. CDR1 and CDR2 from the germline V gene are SGHVS and FNYEAQ.